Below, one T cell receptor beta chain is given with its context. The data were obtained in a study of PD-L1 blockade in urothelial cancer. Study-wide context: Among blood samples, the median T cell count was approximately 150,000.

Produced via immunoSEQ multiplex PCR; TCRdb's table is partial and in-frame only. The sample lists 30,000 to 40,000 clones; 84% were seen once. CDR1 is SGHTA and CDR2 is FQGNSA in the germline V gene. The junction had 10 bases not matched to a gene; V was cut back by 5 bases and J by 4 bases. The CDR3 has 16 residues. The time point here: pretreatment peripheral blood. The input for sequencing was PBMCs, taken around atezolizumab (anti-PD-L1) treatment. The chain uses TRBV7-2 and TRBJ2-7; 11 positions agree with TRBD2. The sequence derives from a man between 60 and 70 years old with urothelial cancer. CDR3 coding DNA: TGTGCCAGCAGCCTCCGACCGACTAGCGGGATTTACGAGCAGTACTTC. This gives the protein CASSLRPTSGIYEQYF. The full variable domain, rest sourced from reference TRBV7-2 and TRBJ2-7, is GAGVSQSPSNKVTEKGKDVELRCDPISGHTALYWYRQSLGQGLEFLIYFQGNSAPDKSGLPSDRFSAERTGGSVSTLTIQRTQQEDSAVYLCASSLRPTSGIYEQYFGPGTRLTVT.